The 22 T cell receptor beta chains below were found in one sample sequenced in a study of T cell repertoires in cytomegalovirus infection. Each CDR3 protein is one row after TCRdb ran MiXCR on the reads. The repertoire has nearly 450,000 distinct CDR3 sequences, roughly 30% of them found once; the top ten carry roughly an eighth. Material: PBMCs. The receptors here all came from a human donor in good health (CMV status not recorded). Some clones in this sample may be carry-over from other donors' samples.

This clonotype was observed a handful of times. This sequence joins TRBV6-1 and TRBJ1-6; no firm D call. This CDR3 is built from 15 residues. Per germline, CDR1 MNHNS and CDR2 SASEGT. V gave up 6 bases and J gave up 7 bases, with 16 bases separating them. Here the CDR3 DNA reads TGTGCCAGCAGAGAAAACCTTTCTTGGAATTCACCCCTCCACTTT. The encoded protein is CASRENLSWNSPLHF.

The chain links TRBV4-2 to TRBJ2-4; D gene uncertain. The CDR3 has 16 amino acids. Looked up from germline, CDR1 is LGHNA and CDR2 is YNFKEQ. V lost 2 bases and J lost 0, with 11 bases in between. The CDR3 sequence is CASSQLAVIAKNIQYF. The CDR3 DNA reads as TGTGCCAGCAGCCAACTGGCGGTGATAGCCAAAAACATTCAGTACTTC.

A remark on this clonotype: A clone one base away is much larger, so this may be a read error. No conserved phenylalanine or tryptophan ends this CDR3, so it is likely a read error. The chain joins TRBV7-6 to TRBJ1-3; no firm D call. Germline V gives CDR1 SGHVS, CDR2 FNYEAQ. With 1 base removed from V and 1 base from J, the gap between germline ends came to 14 bases. The CDR3 has 17 residues. CDR3: CASSLGGSRRSGNTIYL. CDR3 DNA sequence: TGTGCCAGCAGCTTAGGAGGGTCGCGGCGATCTGGAAACACCATATATTTG.

This clonotype was recorded a few times. The chain employs TRBV7-9 and TRBJ2-7; 7 bases agree with TRBD2. The CDR3 totals 14 residues. The germline V gene has CDR1 SEHNR and CDR2 FQNEAQ (reference sequence). V shed 4 bases and J 4 bases; nucleotides not matched to a gene: 7. The DNA for the CDR3 is TGTGCCAGCAGCTCAGCGGGACGGACTTACGAGCAGTACTTC. Its translation: CASSSAGRTYEQYF.

The chain has TRBV7-9 and TRBJ1-1; possibly TRBD1 for D (5 bases). Per the germline V gene, CDR1 is SEHNR and CDR2 is FQNEAQ (reference sequence). V dropped 1 base and J dropped 8 bases, with 11 bases sitting between them. CDR3 length: 13 residues. CDR3 bases: TGTGCCAGCAGCTTAGAAGGGGTAGCCGAAGCTTTCTTT. It yields the protein CASSLEGVAEAFF. Using reference TRBV7-9 and TRBJ1-1 for the parts outside the CDR3, the full variable domain is DTGVSQNPRHKITKRGQNVTFRCDPISEHNRLYWYRQTLGQGPEFLTYFQNEAQLEKSRLLSDRFSAERPKGSFSTLEIQRTEQGDSAMYLCASSLEGVAEAFFGQGTRLTVV.

This clonotype was detected a few times. The rearrangement joins TRBV28 to TRBJ2-7, with 8 bases matching TRBD2. The CDR3 extends over 16 amino acids. Per the germline V gene, CDR1 is MDHEN and CDR2 is SYDVKM. Trimming cost V 2 bases and J 6 bases; bases outside gene matches: 12. CDR3 DNA: TGTGCCAGCAGTTTAAAGCAGCGGGGGCAGGGTGGCGAGCAGTACTTC. It codes for CASSLKQRGQGGEQYF. Filled out from reference TRBV28 and TRBJ2-7, the complete variable domain reads DVKVTQSSRYLVKRTGEKVFLECVQDMDHENMFWYRQDPGLGLRLIYFSYDVKMKEKGDIPEGYSVSREKKERFSLILESASTNQTSMYLCASSLKQRGQGGEQYFGPGTRLTVT.

This chain links TRBV2 with TRBJ2-1, with 8 nucleotides matching TRBD2. From germline, CDR1 is SNHLY and CDR2 FYNNEI. J lost 8 bases, V lost 7 bases, and 13 bases had no gene match. The CDR3 totals 15 residues. The CDR3 DNA reads as TGTGCCAGCAACCTTCAGGGACTAGTATTGTATGAGCAGTTCTTC. The encoded protein is CASNLQGLVLYEQFF.

There are a few counts of this clonotype. The chain uses TRBV11-2 and TRBJ1-1; perhaps TRBD1 as D (5 bases). CDR1 is SGHAT, CDR2 FQNNGV, per germline. CDR3 length equals 15 residues. Trimming took 6 bases from V and 0 from J, leaving 14 bases between them. In DNA, the CDR3 is TGTGCCAGCAGGGGACTAGACAAATTGAACACTGAAGCTTTCTTT. Amino acids: CASRGLDKLNTEAFF.

This clonotype was observed a handful of times. The chain combines TRBV7-6 with TRBJ1-2; unclear D gene. The length of the CDR3 is 15 residues. Per germline, CDR1 SGHVS and CDR2 FNYEAQ. Trimming took 2 bases from V and 3 from J, leaving 13 bases between them. DNA for the CDR3: TGTGCCAGCAGCTTACGGGCGGGGAATGACTATGGCTACACCTTC. This codes for CASSLRAGNDYGYTF.

The rearrangement uses TRBV18 and TRBJ1-2, with 7 bases lining up with TRBD1. The CDR3 runs to 15 residues. The V gene's germline CDR1 is KGHSH and CDR2 LQKENI. The junction had 6 bases not matched to a gene; V was cut back by 3 bases and J by 2 bases. CDR3 region: CASSPTGGGNYGYTF. The CDR3 DNA reads TGTGCCAGCTCACCTACCGGAGGGGGCAACTATGGCTACACCTTC.

Worth noting for this clonotype: This may come from a read error, since a much larger clone is one base off. The CDR3 sequence is CASSKEVPSYEQYF. CDR3 DNA: TGCGCCAGCAGCAAAGAGGTCCCTTCCTACGAGCAGTACTTC. The J gene is TRBJ2-7, the V gene TRBV4-1; D not certain. The CDR3 has 14 residues. CDR1 is MGHRA, CDR2 YSYEKL, per germline.

The sample holds a few counts of this clonotype. The gene calls are TRBV5-6 and TRBJ2-2, with D possibly matching TRBD1 (6 bases). CDR3 length equals 16 residues. The V end was cut by 5 bases, the J end by 2 bases, with 16 bases between. Germline V lookup: CDR1 SGHDT, CDR2 YYEEEE. CDR3 amino acids: CASRVRRGLNTGELFF. The CDR3 nucleotides read TGTGCCAGCAGAGTCCGCAGGGGCCTAAACACCGGGGAGCTGTTTTTT.

This clonotype was found a few times. The V and J genes are TRBV28 and TRBJ1-1; a weak D match, TRBD1 (5 bases). The V and J ends lost 6 bases and 9 bases respectively, with 17 bases between them. CDR1 is MDHEN and CDR2 is SYDVKM in the germline V gene. The length of the CDR3 is 13 residues. CDR3 amino acids: CASRPDTTTKAFF. The CDR3 bases are TGTGCCAGCAGGCCGGACACGACGACTAAAGCTTTCTTT. Looking up the rest from reference TRBV28 and TRBJ1-1 gives the full variable domain: DVKVTQSSRYLVKRTGEKVFLECVQDMDHENMFWYRQDPGLGLRLIYFSYDVKMKEKGDIPEGYSVSREKKERFSLILESASTNQTSMYLCASRPDTTTKAFFGQGTRLTVV.

The chain recombines TRBV12-3 or TRBV12-4 with TRBJ2-7, with D perhaps TRBD1 or TRBD2 (5 bases each). Trimming cost V 6 bases and J 2 bases, with 17 bases left between them. CDR3 length: 15 residues. The CDR3 loop is CASSRPGTLPYEQYF. The CDR3 region has the DNA TGTGCCAGCAGCCGCCCCGGGACGTTACCCTACGAGCAGTACTTC.

This clonotype was seen a handful of times. This chain links TRBV7-9 with TRBJ1-4, with 9 nucleotides matching TRBD1. Germline-derived CDR1 and CDR2 are SEHNR and FQNEAQ (reference sequence). This CDR3 spans 16 amino acids. V lost 6 bases to trimming and J lost 8 bases; unmatched junction nucleotides: 13. The CDR3 DNA is TGTGCCAGCAGTTCAACCGGGACAGGGTTAGTGGAAAAACTGTTTTTT. Amino acid sequence: CASSSTGTGLVEKLFF.

The chain combines TRBV11-2 with TRBJ1-1, with D possibly TRBD1 on 5 matching bases. Trimming shortened V by 5 bases and J by 1 base, and 11 bases separated the two germline ends. Germline assignment: CDR1 SGHAT and CDR2 FQNNGV. The CDR3 is 14 amino acids. Written as DNA, the CDR3 is TGTGCCAGCAGCCCAGGGATTTGGAACACTGAAGCTTTCTTT. Translating gives CASSPGIWNTEAFF.

This clonotype was seen at least ten times. The rearrangement uses TRBV7-2 and TRBJ2-1; D may be TRBD1 or TRBD2 (6 bases each). V was trimmed by 5 bases and J by 3 bases, leaving 20 bases between them. This CDR3 has 17 residues. Germline V gives CDR1 SGHTA, CDR2 FQGNSA. The CDR3 sequence is CASSPGQSGANYNEQFF. As DNA, the CDR3 is TGTGCCAGCAGCCCTGGACAATCGGGGGCCAACTACAATGAGCAGTTCTTC.

The table lists this clonotype with a few counts. This chain links TRBV20-1 with TRBJ1-2; 10 nucleotides agree with TRBD1. Trimming took 0 bases from V and 4 from J; bases not matched to a gene: 11. CDR3 length equals 17 residues. Germline V lookup: CDR1 DFQATT, CDR2 SNEGSKA (reference sequence). The chain's CDR3 is CSARDSDRGREAYGYTF. The CDR3 DNA reads TGCAGTGCTAGAGATAGTGACAGGGGGCGCGAAGCCTATGGCTACACCTTC.

Ten or more counts support this clonotype. The chain combines TRBV7-2 with TRBJ1-2, with 8 nucleotides matching TRBD1. Germline CDR1 reads SGHTA; CDR2 reads FQGNSA. This CDR3 has 14 amino acids. V dropped 5 bases and J dropped 5; count of bases not matched to a gene: 7. The CDR3 DNA is TGTGCCAGCAGCGTCGGGACAGGATCTTATGGCTACACCTTC. It specifies CASSVGTGSYGYTF. Full variable domain (remainder filled in from reference TRBV7-2 and TRBJ1-2): GAGVSQSPSNKVTEKGKDVELRCDPISGHTALYWYRQSLGQGLEFLIYFQGNSAPDKSGLPSDRFSAERTGGSVSTLTIQRTQQEDSAVYLCASSVGTGSYGYTFGSGTRLTVV.

Only a few counts were recorded for this clonotype. The chain uses TRBV10-2 and TRBJ1-2; TRBD1 might be the D (5 bases). The germline V and J ends were trimmed by 2 bases and 6 bases, with 13 bases remaining between them. This CDR3 is built from 14 residues. Germline V gives CDR1 WSHSY, CDR2 SAAADI. The chain's CDR3 is CASSEGARRNGYTF. CDR3 nucleotide sequence: TGCGCCAGCAGTGAGGGGGCCAGACGGAATGGCTACACCTTC.

The rearrangement uses TRBV20-1 and TRBJ1-5, with TRBD1 as a possible D gene (6 bases). Looked up from germline, CDR1 is DFQATT and CDR2 is SNEGSKA (reference sequence). Trimming shortened V by 8 bases and J by 2 bases, and 19 bases separated the two germline ends. The CDR3 has 15 amino acids. The CDR3 protein is CSSGNLRGGNQPQHF. In DNA, the CDR3 is TGCAGTTCTGGAAACCTCAGGGGAGGCAATCAGCCCCAGCATTTT.

As to this clonotype: A much larger clone differs by one base, so this may be a read error. The J gene is TRBJ1-5, the V gene TRBV7-2; tentatively, D is TRBD1 (6 bases). CDR3 size: 16 residues. CDR1 SGHTA and CDR2 FQGNSA come from the germline V gene. The CDR3 sequence: CASSLERGGSNQPKHF. The CDR3 bases are TGTGCCAGCAGCTTGGAGAGGGGGGGTAGCAATCAGCCCAAGCATTTT.